This T cell receptor (beta chain) emerged from a study of blood T cell repertoires in COVID-19. This clone was recorded only once. Per the germline V gene, CDR1 is MDHEN and CDR2 is SYDVKM. The CDR3 contains 12 residues. Trimming shortened V by 6 bases and J by 9 bases, and 12 bases separated the two germline ends. As processed by the authors: By means of reference gene primer amplification, nucleated cell counts were estimated. Sequencing was performed with immunoSEQ multiplex PCR; in TCRdb, only in-frame clones are kept and a portion is missing. V, J and clone size derive from that table, while D and trimming were established from the DNA sequence. The sample holds 140,000 to 150,000 clones, roughly 85% seen once.

This chain joins TRBV28 and TRBJ1-3; D uncertain. Source material: PBMCs or T cells enriched from blood (not recorded which). This TCR derives from a man in his fifties or sixties who had recovered from COVID-19. The CDR3 reads CASRDFFFTIYF. CDR3 sequence (DNA): TGTGCCAGCAGAGACTTTTTTTTCACCATATATTTT.